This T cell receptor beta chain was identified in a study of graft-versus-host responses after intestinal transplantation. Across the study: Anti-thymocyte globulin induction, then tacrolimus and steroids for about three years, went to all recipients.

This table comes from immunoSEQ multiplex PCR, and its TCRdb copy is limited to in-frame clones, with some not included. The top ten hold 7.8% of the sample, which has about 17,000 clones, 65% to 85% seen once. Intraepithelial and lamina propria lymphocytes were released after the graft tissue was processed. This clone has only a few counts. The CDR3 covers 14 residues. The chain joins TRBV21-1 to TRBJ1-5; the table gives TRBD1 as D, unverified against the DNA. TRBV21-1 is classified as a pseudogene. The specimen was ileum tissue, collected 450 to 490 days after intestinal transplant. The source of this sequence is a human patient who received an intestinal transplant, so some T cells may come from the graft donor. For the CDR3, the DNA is TGTGCCAACCCCGGGACAGGGGACAATCAGCCCCAGCATTTT. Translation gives CANPGTGDNQPQHF.